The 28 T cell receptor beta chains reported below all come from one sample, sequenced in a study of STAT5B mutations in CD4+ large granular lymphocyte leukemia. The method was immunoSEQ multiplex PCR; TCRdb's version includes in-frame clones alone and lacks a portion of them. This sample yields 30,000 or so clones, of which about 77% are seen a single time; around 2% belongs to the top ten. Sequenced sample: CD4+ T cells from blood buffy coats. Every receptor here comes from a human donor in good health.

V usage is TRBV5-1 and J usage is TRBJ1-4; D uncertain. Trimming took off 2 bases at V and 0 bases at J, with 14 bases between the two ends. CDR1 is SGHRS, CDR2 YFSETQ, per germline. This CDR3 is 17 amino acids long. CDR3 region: CASSLNLPGATNEKLFF. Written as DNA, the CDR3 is TGCGCCAGCAGCTTAAACCTACCCGGCGCAACTAATGAAAAACTGTTTTTT.

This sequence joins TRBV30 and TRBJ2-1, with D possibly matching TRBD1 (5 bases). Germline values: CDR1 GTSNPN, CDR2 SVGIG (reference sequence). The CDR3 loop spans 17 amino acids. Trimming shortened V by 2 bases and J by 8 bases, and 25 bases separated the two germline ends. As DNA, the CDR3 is TGTGCCTGGAGTCACAGCAGGGTTTTTGGGGTATCTGATGAGCAGTTCTTC. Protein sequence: CAWSHSRVFGVSDEQFF.

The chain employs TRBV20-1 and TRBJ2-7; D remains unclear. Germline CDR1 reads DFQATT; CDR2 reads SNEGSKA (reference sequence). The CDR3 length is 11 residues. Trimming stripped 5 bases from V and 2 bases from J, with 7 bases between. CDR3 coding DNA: TGCAGTGCTTCGGATCCCTACGAGCAGTACTTC. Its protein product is CSASDPYEQYF.

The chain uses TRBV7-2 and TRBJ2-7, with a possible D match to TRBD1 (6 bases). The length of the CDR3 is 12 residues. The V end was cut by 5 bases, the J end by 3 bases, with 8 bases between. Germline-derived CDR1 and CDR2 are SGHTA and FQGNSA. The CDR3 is CASSRQDYEQYF. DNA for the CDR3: TGTGCCAGCAGCCGACAGGACTACGAGCAGTACTTC.

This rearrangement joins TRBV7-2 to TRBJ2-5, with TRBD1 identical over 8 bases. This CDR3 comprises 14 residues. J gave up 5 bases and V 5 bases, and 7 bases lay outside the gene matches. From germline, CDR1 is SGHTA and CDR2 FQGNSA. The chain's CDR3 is CASSPRTGRETQYF. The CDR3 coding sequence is TGTGCCAGCAGCCCCAGGACAGGGCGGGAGACCCAGTACTTC.

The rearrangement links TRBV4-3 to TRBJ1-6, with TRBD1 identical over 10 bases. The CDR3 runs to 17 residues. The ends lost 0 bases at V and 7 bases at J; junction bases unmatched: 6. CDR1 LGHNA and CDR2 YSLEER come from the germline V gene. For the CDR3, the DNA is TGCGCCAGCAGCCAAGATTTCGGGACAGGGGTGAATTCACCCCTCCACTTT. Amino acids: CASSQDFGTGVNSPLHF.

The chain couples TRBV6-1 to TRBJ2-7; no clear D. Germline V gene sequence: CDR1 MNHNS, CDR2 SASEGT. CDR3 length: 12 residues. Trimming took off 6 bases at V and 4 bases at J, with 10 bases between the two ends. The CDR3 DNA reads TGTGCCAGCAGGAAGACACAGTACGAGCAGTACTTC. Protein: CASRKTQYEQYF.

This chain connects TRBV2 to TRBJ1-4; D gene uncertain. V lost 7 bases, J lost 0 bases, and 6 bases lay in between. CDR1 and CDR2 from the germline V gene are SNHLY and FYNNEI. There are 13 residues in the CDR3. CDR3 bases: TGTGCCAGCAATGTTGCAACTAATGAAAAACTGTTTTTT. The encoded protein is CASNVATNEKLFF.

DNA for the CDR3: TGCAGCGTGGTTTCGGGAGGGCCGACGAATGAGCAGTTCTTC. It translates to CSVVSGGPTNEQFF. The chain combines TRBV29-1 with TRBJ2-1; 8 nucleotides match TRBD2. Germline loops: CDR1 SQVTM, CDR2 ANQGSEA. V dropped 6 bases and J dropped 7; count of bases not matched to a gene: 11. This CDR3 is 14 amino acids long.

The DNA of the CDR3 is TGTGCCAGCAGTCGTAGAGCCTATTATAATTCACCCCTCCACTTT. As protein: CASSRRAYYNSPLHF. This chain joins TRBV6-1 and TRBJ1-6; D not certain. The CDR3 runs 15 residues. Per germline, CDR1 MNHNS and CDR2 SASEGT. Trimming shortened V by 5 bases and J by 4 bases, and 12 bases separated the two germline ends.

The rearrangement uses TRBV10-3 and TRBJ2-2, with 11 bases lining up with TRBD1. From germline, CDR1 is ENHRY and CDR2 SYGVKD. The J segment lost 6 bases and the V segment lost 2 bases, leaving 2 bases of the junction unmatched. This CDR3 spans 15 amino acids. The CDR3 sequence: CAISEGQGASGELFF. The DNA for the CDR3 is TGTGCCATCAGTGAGGGACAGGGGGCCTCCGGGGAGCTGTTTTTT.

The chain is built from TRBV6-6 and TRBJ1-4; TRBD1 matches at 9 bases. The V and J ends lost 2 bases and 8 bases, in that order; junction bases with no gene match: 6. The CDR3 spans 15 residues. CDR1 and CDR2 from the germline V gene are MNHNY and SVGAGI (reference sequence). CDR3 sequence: CASSYQDRGGEKLFF. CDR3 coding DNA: TGTGCCAGCAGTTACCAGGACAGGGGTGGCGAAAAACTGTTTTTT.

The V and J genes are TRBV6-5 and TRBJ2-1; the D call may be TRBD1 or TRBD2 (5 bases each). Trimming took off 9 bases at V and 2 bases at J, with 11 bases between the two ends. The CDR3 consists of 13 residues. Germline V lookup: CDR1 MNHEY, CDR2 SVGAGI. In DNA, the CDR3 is TGTGCCAGTCGGGGCAGGGCCTACAATGAGCAGTTCTTC. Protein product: CASRGRAYNEQFF.

The CDR3 DNA reads as TGTGCCATCAGTGAGGGGAGACAGCCCCAGCATTTT. Translating gives CAISEGRQPQHF. The chain recombines TRBV10-3 with TRBJ1-5; D not resolved. The CDR3 extends over 12 amino acids. Germline lookup yields CDR1 ENHRY and CDR2 SYGVKD. Trimming left V 2 bases short and J 7 bases short, with 6 bases between.

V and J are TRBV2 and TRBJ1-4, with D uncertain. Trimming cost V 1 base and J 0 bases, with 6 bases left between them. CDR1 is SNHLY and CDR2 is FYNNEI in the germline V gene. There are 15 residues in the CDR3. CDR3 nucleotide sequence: TGTGCCAGCAGTGAAGACAGAACAACTAATGAAAAACTGTTTTTT. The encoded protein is CASSEDRTTNEKLFF.

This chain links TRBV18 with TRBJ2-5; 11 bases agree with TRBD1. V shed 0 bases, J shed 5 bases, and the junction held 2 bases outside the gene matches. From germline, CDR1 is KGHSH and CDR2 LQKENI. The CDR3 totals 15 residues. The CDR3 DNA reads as TGTGCCAGCTCACCACCGGGGACAGGGGGGGAGACCCAGTACTTC. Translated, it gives CASSPPGTGGETQYF.

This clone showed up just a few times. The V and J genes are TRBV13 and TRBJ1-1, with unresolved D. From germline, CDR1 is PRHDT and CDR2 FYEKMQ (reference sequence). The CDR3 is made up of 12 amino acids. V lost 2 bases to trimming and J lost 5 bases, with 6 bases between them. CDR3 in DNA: TGTGCCAGCAGCTTACTGCGAACTGAAGCTTTCTTT. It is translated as CASSLLRTEAFF.

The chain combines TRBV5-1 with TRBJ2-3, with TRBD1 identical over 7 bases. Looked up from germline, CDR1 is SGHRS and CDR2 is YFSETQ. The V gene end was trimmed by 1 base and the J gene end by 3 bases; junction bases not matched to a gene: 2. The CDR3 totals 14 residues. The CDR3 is CASSLQGETDTQYF. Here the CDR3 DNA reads TGCGCCAGCAGCTTGCAGGGGGAGACAGATACGCAGTATTTT. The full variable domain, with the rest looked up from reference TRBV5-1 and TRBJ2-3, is KAGVTQTPRYLIKTRGQQVTLSCSPISGHRSVSWYQQTPGQGLQFLFEYFSETQRNKGNFPGRFSGRQFSNSRSEMNVSTLELGDSALYLCASSLQGETDTQYFGPGTRLTVL.

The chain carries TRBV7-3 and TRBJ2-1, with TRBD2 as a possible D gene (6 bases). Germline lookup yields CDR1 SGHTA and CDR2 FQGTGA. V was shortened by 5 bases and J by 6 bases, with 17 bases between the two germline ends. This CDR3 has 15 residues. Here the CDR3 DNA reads TGTGCCAGCAGCCCCAGAGCGGGTCAGGTCAATGAGCAGTTCTTC. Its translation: CASSPRAGQVNEQFF.

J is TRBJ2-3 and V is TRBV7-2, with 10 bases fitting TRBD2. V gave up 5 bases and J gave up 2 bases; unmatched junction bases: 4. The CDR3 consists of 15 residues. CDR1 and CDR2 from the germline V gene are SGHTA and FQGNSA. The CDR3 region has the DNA TGTGCCAGCAGCCCGGGACTAGCGAACACAGATACGCAGTATTTT. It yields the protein CASSPGLANTDTQYF.

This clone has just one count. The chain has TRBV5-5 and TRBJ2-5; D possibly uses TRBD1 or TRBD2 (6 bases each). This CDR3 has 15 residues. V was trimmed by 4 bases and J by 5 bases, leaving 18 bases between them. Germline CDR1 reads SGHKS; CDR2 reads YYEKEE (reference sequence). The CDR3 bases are TGTGCCAGCAGCCCTGAGGGGGGTACGGGGGAGACCCAGTACTTC. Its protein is CASSPEGGTGETQYF.

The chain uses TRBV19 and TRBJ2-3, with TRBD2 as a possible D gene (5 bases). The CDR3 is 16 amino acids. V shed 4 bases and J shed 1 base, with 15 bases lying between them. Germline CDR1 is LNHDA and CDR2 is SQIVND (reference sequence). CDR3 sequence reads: CASSTGPPRGTDTQYF. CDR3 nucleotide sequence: TGTGCCAGTAGTACCGGGCCCCCGAGGGGCACAGATACGCAGTATTTT.

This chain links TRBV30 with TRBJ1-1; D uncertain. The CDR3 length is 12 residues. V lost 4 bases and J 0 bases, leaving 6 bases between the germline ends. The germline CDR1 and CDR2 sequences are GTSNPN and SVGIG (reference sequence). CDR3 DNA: TGTGCCTGGACCACGGTGAACACTGAAGCTTTCTTT. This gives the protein CAWTTVNTEAFF.

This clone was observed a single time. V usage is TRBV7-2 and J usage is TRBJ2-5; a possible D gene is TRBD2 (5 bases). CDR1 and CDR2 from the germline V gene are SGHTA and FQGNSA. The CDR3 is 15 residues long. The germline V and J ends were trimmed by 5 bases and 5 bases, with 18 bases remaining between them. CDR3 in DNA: TGTGCCAGCAGCCCAGCCGTGACCCAGCGGGAGACCCAGTACTTC. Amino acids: CASSPAVTQRETQYF.

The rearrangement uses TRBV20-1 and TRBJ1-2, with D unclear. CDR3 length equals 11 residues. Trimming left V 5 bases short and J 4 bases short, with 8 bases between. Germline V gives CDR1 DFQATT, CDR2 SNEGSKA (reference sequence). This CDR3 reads CSAGSGYGYTF. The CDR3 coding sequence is TGCAGTGCTGGATCAGGCTATGGCTACACCTTC.

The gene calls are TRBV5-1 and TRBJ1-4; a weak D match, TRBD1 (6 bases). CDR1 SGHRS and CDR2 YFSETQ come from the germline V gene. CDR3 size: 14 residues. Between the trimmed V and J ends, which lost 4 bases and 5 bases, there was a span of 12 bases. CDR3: CASSRRGQNEKLFF. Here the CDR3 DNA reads TGCGCCAGCAGCAGACGGGGGCAGAATGAAAAACTGTTTTTT.

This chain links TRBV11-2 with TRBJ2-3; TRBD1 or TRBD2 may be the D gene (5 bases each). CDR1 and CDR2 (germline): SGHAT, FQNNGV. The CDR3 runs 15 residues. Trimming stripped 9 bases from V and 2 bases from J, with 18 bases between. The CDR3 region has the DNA TGTGCCAGTAACCTTGGGGGAGCACCCACAGATACGCAGTATTTT. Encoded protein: CASNLGGAPTDTQYF.

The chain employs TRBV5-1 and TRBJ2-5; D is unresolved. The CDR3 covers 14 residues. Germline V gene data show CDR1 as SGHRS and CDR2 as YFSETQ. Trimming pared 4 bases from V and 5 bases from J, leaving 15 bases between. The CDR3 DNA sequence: TGCGCCAGCAGCACCGCCAAAGGACGGGAGACCCAGTACTTC. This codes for CASSTAKGRETQYF.